This T cell receptor beta chain comes out of a study of T cell repertoires in cytomegalovirus infection. Study overall: It can be stated that public TCR beta signatures indicated CMV infection as well as a matching HLA type. Study outcomes and limitations: Dominating the ex vivo response were TCR beta clonotypes that were CMV-specific and HLA-C-restricted.

The table lists this clonotype with a few counts. Its target is not known. TCRdb called the reads again in MiXCR, with one record for every CDR3 protein. The data hold about 900,000 distinct CDR3 sequences, with roughly 31% observed a single time. This CDR3 has 15 amino acids. Germline loops: CDR1 LGHNA, CDR2 YSLEER. Trimming took off 0 bases at V and 0 bases at J, with 7 bases between the two ends. The J gene is TRBJ2-3, the V gene TRBV4-3; D remains unclear. Sequencing was performed on cultured CD8+ T cells from PBMCs, taken from culture after CMV antigen stimulation. The TCR was taken from a human donor in good health (CMV status not recorded). Some clones in this sample may be carry-over from other donors' samples. In nucleotides, the CDR3 is TGCGCCAGCAGCCAAGAGCCAGCAAGCACAGATACGCAGTATTTT. Its protein product is CASSQEPASTDTQYF.